Shown below are 30 T cell receptor beta chains from a single sample sequenced in a study of early T cells in non-severe SARS-CoV-2 infection. TCRdb recomputed calls from the 5' RACE reads with MiXCR, one row per CDR3 protein. The table records roughly 110,000 distinct CDR3 sequences, around 10% of them present only once. The sequencing input was whole blood. These receptors were taken from an adult who was a healthcare worker with PCR-confirmed SARS-CoV-2 infection or an uninfected control (not recorded which).

This clonotype has at least ten counts. Sequence at one end of the junction differs from germline and may be a read error. The genes are TRBV28 and TRBJ2-7; D gene uncertain. Looked up from germline, CDR1 is MDHEN and CDR2 is SYDVKM. This CDR3 region has 14 residues. The CDR3 spells CASSFVGLTSSHRF. CDR3 nucleotide sequence: TGTGCCAGCAGTTTTGTAGGTCTAACCTCTTCACATCGCTTC. Looking up the rest from reference TRBV28 and TRBJ2-7 gives the full variable domain: DVKVTQSSRYLVKRTGEKVFLECVQDMDHENMFWYRQDPGLGLRLIYFSYDVKMKEKGDIPEGYSVSREKKERFSLILESASTNQTSMYLCASSFVGLTSSHRFGPGTRLTVT.

This clonotype was seen repeatedly, ten times or more. The chain carries TRBV6-6 and TRBJ1-5, with 7 bases matching TRBD1. This CDR3 is built from 16 residues. The germline V gene encodes CDR1 MNHNY and CDR2 SVGAGI (reference sequence). Trimming took 4 bases from V and 0 from J; bases not matched to a gene: 6. CDR3 sequence reads: CASSSWTGVSNQPQHF. The CDR3 region has the DNA TGTGCCAGCAGTTCCTGGACAGGCGTTAGCAATCAGCCCCAGCATTTT.

This clonotype was counted many times. This sequence joins TRBV4-1 and TRBJ2-7; 8 nucleotides line up with TRBD2. Per the germline V gene, CDR1 is MGHRA and CDR2 is YSYEKL. J lost 4 bases, V lost 1 base, and 6 bases had no gene match. The CDR3 has 15 amino acids. CDR3 sequence (DNA): TGCGCCAGCAGCCAAGTAACCGGGACTAGTTACGAGCAGTACTTC. It encodes CASSQVTGTSYEQYF.

This clonotype has a count of ten or more. One end of the junction does not line up with germline, which may come from a read error. The chain recombines TRBV7-6 with TRBJ2-7; 11 bases map to TRBD2. This CDR3 has 14 residues. The V gene's germline CDR1 is SGHVS and CDR2 FNYEAQ. This CDR3 reads CASSLAGGSYEQYF. The DNA of the CDR3 is TGTGCCAGCAGCCTAGCGGGAGGCTCCTACGAGCAGTACTTC.

This chain uses TRBV4-3 with TRBJ2-2; the match to TRBD2 covers 10 bases. The ends lost 1 base at V and 8 bases at J; junction bases unmatched: 7. Germline CDR1 reads LGHNA; CDR2 reads YSLEER. This CDR3 has 16 amino acids. In nucleotides, the CDR3 is TGCGCCAGCAGCCAAGTTAGCGGGAGGTTCGTTGGGGAGCTGTTTTTT. This gives the protein CASSQVSGRFVGELFF.

This clonotype was detected many times. V gene TRBV4-1 combines with J gene TRBJ2-1; no reliable D call. The V and J ends lost 4 bases and 8 bases respectively, with 21 bases between them. CDR1 is MGHRA and CDR2 is YSYEKL in the germline V gene. The CDR3 extends over 16 amino acids. The CDR3 loop reads CASSLYTGVRFYEQFF. The CDR3 bases are TGCGCCAGCAGCCTCTATACCGGAGTACGCTTCTATGAGCAGTTCTTC.

This clonotype was seen more than once but under ten times. The CDR3 region has the DNA TGCAGTGCTCCGACAGGGGGCCACTATGGCTACACCTTC. This translates into CSAPTGGHYGYTF. The genes are TRBV20-1 and TRBJ1-2; 10 positions match TRBD1. The junction had 3 bases not matched to a gene; V was cut back by 5 bases and J by 3 bases. This CDR3 is built from 13 residues. Germline lookup yields CDR1 DFQATT and CDR2 SNEGSKA (reference sequence).

The chain carries TRBV12-3 or TRBV12-4 and TRBJ2-7; perhaps D is TRBD1 or TRBD2 (5 bases each). Trimming removed 3 bases from V and 6 bases from J, with 15 bases in between. The length of the CDR3 is 14 residues. CDR3 residues: CASSFRSGTGEQYF. The CDR3 DNA reads TGTGCCAGCAGTTTTCGATCGGGGACCGGCGAGCAGTACTTC.

This clonotype was observed at least ten times. The V call is TRBV30, the J call TRBJ2-7; TRBD1 matches 8 bases. The germline gives CDR1 GTSNPN, CDR2 SVGIG (reference sequence). The V and J ends lost 0 bases and 5 bases, in that order; junction bases with no gene match: 3. This CDR3 has 13 amino acids. Here the CDR3 reads CAWSVDRGNEQYF. The CDR3 DNA follows: TGTGCCTGGAGTGTAGACAGGGGAAACGAGCAGTACTTC.

This clonotype was detected only a few times. V is TRBV20-1 and J is TRBJ2-3, with 7 bases fitting TRBD2. With V trimmed by 0 bases and J by 7 bases, 13 bases remained unmatched. This CDR3 is built from 16 residues. Germline V lookup: CDR1 DFQATT, CDR2 SNEGSKA (reference sequence). The CDR3 loop reads CSARDPSWGEGYTQYF. The CDR3 DNA follows: TGCAGTGCTAGAGACCCCTCTTGGGGGGAGGGATATACGCAGTATTTT.

This chain joins TRBV7-9 and TRBJ2-5; D ambiguous. The CDR3 contains 15 residues. Trimming pared 0 bases from V and 1 base from J, leaving 9 bases between. Looked up from germline, CDR1 is SEHNR and CDR2 is FQNEAQ (reference sequence). The CDR3 region has the DNA TGTGCCAGCAGCTTAGCCGGGCCTCCCCAAGAGACCCAGTACTTC. It is translated as CASSLAGPPQETQYF.

Only a few counts were recorded for this clonotype. The genes are TRBV9 and TRBJ1-6; 10 positions agree with TRBD1. CDR3 size: 15 residues. The germline V gene has CDR1 SGDLS and CDR2 YYNGEE. The V segment lost 4 bases and the J segment 7 bases; nucleotides outside the gene matches: 5. The CDR3 here is CASSFGTGENSPLHF. In DNA form, the CDR3 reads TGTGCCAGCAGCTTTGGGACAGGGGAGAATTCACCCCTCCACTTT.

There are a few counts of this clonotype. V usage is TRBV5-6 and J usage is TRBJ1-5; TRBD1 agrees at 7 bases. With 4 bases clipped from V and 4 bases from J, the junction kept 2 bases outside the gene matches. The CDR3 is 13 residues long. The germline gives CDR1 SGHDT, CDR2 YYEEEE. The CDR3 here is CASSTTGNQPQHF. The CDR3 nucleotides read TGTGCCAGCAGCACGACAGGGAATCAGCCCCAGCATTTT.

The table lists this clonotype with a few counts. This rearrangement joins TRBV5-1 to TRBJ2-3; D unresolved. CDR1 and CDR2 (germline): SGHRS, YFSETQ. The CDR3 is 16 amino acids. Trimming cost V 0 bases and J 1 base, with 12 bases left between them. The CDR3 reads CASSLEREPGTDTQYF. CDR3 bases: TGCGCCAGCAGCTTGGAAAGGGAACCAGGCACAGATACGCAGTATTTT. Filled out from reference TRBV5-1 and TRBJ2-3, the complete variable domain reads KAGVTQTPRYLIKTRGQQVTLSCSPISGHRSVSWYQQTPGQGLQFLFEYFSETQRNKGNFPGRFSGRQFSNSRSEMNVSTLELGDSALYLCASSLEREPGTDTQYFGPGTRLTVL.

This clonotype was recorded at least ten times. The chain couples TRBV5-1 to TRBJ2-7; 7 bases align to TRBD1. Germline CDR1 SGHRS, CDR2 YFSETQ. The junction had 6 bases not matched to a gene; V was cut back by 6 bases and J by 0 bases. This CDR3 comprises 14 residues. CDR3 sequence (DNA): TGCGCCAGCAAGGGGGCGCTTAACTCCTACGAGCAGTACTTC. It specifies CASKGALNSYEQYF.

This clonotype has a handful of counts. The chain uses TRBV28 and TRBJ1-1; D remains ambiguous. V dropped 3 bases and J dropped 1 base, with 6 bases sitting between them. This CDR3 spans 13 amino acids. Germline assignment: CDR1 MDHEN and CDR2 SYDVKM. The chain's CDR3 is CASSFRSNTEAFF. The CDR3 coding sequence is TGTGCCAGCAGTTTCAGGTCGAACACTGAAGCTTTCTTT. The variable domain in full, with the rest retrieved from reference TRBV28 and TRBJ1-1, is DVKVTQSSRYLVKRTGEKVFLECVQDMDHENMFWYRQDPGLGLRLIYFSYDVKMKEKGDIPEGYSVSREKKERFSLILESASTNQTSMYLCASSFRSNTEAFFGQGTRLTVV.

Ten or more counts support this clonotype. This rearrangement joins TRBV28 to TRBJ2-1, with no clear D. The CDR3 sequence is 13 residues long. V dropped 5 bases and J dropped 0 bases, with 5 bases sitting between them. Germline loops: CDR1 MDHEN, CDR2 SYDVKM. CDR3 nucleotide sequence: TGTGCCAGCAGTCCTTACTCCTACAATGAGCAGTTCTTC. Encoded protein: CASSPYSYNEQFF.

In this sample, this clonotype turned up many times. J is TRBJ2-7 and V is TRBV7-2, with D perhaps matching TRBD2 (7 bases). V lost 4 bases to trimming and J lost 6 bases, with 19 bases between them. Germline V lookup: CDR1 SGHTA, CDR2 FQGNSA. The CDR3 consists of 15 residues. The DNA for the CDR3 is TGTGCCAGCAGCTATGACGGGGGGCGGGTCCGCGAGCAGTACTTC. Protein product: CASSYDGGRVREQYF.

This clonotype occurred many times. The chain carries TRBV18 and TRBJ2-3; TRBD2 matches 9 bases. The V and J ends lost 3 bases and 3 bases, in that order; junction bases with no gene match: 4. The germline V gene encodes CDR1 KGHSH and CDR2 LQKENI. The CDR3 runs to 15 residues. The CDR3 loop is CASSPAGGLTDTQYF. The CDR3 nucleotides read TGTGCCAGCTCACCGGCGGGAGGGCTGACAGATACGCAGTATTTT. The complete variable domain, with remaining parts taken from reference TRBV18 and TRBJ2-3, reads NAGVMQNPRHLVRRRGQEARLRCSPMKGHSHVYWYRQLPEEGLKFMVYLQKENIIDESGMPKERFSAEFPKEGPSILRIQQVVRGDSAAYFCASSPAGGLTDTQYFGPGTRLTVL.

This sequence joins TRBV28 and TRBJ2-7; 8 nucleotides align to TRBD2. CDR3 length: 15 amino acids. J was trimmed by 3 bases and V by 7 bases; bases with no gene match: 11. In germline, CDR1 is MDHEN, CDR2 SYDVKM. DNA of the CDR3: TGTGCCAGCACCCCTCGTGGGACTAGAAACTACGAGCAGTACTTC. Protein sequence: CASTPRGTRNYEQYF.

V is TRBV20-1 and J is TRBJ2-3, with 7 bases lining up with TRBD1. The junction had 10 bases not matched to a gene; V was cut back by 2 bases and J by 5 bases. Germline lookup yields CDR1 DFQATT and CDR2 SNEGSKA (reference sequence). This CDR3 is built from 15 residues. In nucleotides, the CDR3 is TGCAGTGCTAGACCCGACGACAGGGTAGGAGATACGCAGTATTTT. It is translated as CSARPDDRVGDTQYF.

In this sample, this clonotype turned up many times. This chain links TRBV5-1 with TRBJ2-5, with D possibly being TRBD1 (6 bases). Trimming left V 1 base short and J 7 bases short, with 14 bases between. The germline V gene encodes CDR1 SGHRS and CDR2 YFSETQ. This CDR3 contains 14 residues. The CDR3 DNA is TGCGCCAGCAGCTTGTCAGGGGCTTGGGTGACCCAGTACTTC. Its translation is CASSLSGAWVTQYF.

This clonotype has at least ten counts. The genes are TRBV18 and TRBJ2-7, with D maybe TRBD2 (5 bases). Germline assignment: CDR1 KGHSH and CDR2 LQKENI. The CDR3 sequence is 17 residues long. The ends were cut back, 0 bases at V and 4 bases at J, with 19 bases in the middle. The CDR3 protein is CASSPPRASPLQYEQYF. CDR3 nucleotides: TGTGCCAGCTCACCACCGAGGGCTAGCCCGCTTCAATACGAGCAGTACTTC.

This clonotype has ten or more counts. The rearrangement links TRBV28 to TRBJ1-2; D gene unclear. This CDR3 is 12 amino acids long. The V gene's germline CDR1 is MDHEN and CDR2 SYDVKM. The V and J ends lost 5 bases and 5 bases respectively, with 9 bases between them. This CDR3 reads CASSLGAYGYTF. For the CDR3, the DNA is TGTGCCAGCAGTCTTGGAGCTTATGGCTACACCTTC.

This clonotype occurred many times. The J gene is TRBJ2-4, the V gene TRBV6-2 or TRBV6-3; TRBD2 might be the D (6 bases). The CDR3 totals 13 residues. V dropped 6 bases and J dropped 5 bases, with 11 bases sitting between them. Germline loops: CDR1 MNHEY, CDR2 SVGEGT. The CDR3 nucleotides are TGTGCCAGCAGAAGGGGCGGGGAAAACATTCAGTACTTC. Protein product: CASRRGGENIQYF.

This clonotype came up many times. V usage is TRBV28 and J usage is TRBJ1-5; 7 nucleotides align to TRBD1. Germline assignment: CDR1 MDHEN and CDR2 SYDVKM. The CDR3 consists of 13 residues. Trimming removed 6 bases from V and 5 bases from J; junction bases left unmatched: 4. CDR3 nucleotide sequence: TGTGCCAGCAGATCGCAGGGGGATCAGCCCCAGCATTTT. Protein sequence: CASRSQGDQPQHF. Based on the CDR3 plus reference TRBV28 and TRBJ1-5, the full variable domain is DVKVTQSSRYLVKRTGEKVFLECVQDMDHENMFWYRQDPGLGLRLIYFSYDVKMKEKGDIPEGYSVSREKKERFSLILESASTNQTSMYLCASRSQGDQPQHFGDGTRLSIL.

There are a few counts of this clonotype. The chain couples TRBV20-1 to TRBJ2-7; D is tentatively TRBD1 or TRBD2 (5 bases each). CDR3 length: 14 amino acids. V lost 5 bases, J lost 0 bases, and 14 bases lay in between. Germline loops: CDR1 DFQATT, CDR2 SNEGSKA (reference sequence). The CDR3 DNA reads TGCAGTGCTGTCCGGGACGCGAGCTCCTACGAGCAGTACTTC. The encoded protein is CSAVRDASSYEQYF.

On this clonotype itself: This may arise from a read error, as a much more abundant clone is one base away. The chain has TRBV20-1 and TRBJ2-1; 10 nucleotides line up with TRBD2. The V gene end was trimmed by 4 bases and the J gene end by 5 bases; junction bases not matched to a gene: 8. The CDR3 length is 15 residues. Germline CDR1 DFQATT, CDR2 SNEGSKA (reference sequence). Written as DNA, the CDR3 is TGCAGTGCTAACCCCGCTAGCGGGAGCCACAATGAGCAGTTCTTC. Residues: CSANPASGSHNEQFF.

V and J are TRBV20-1 and TRBJ2-1, with a possible D match to TRBD2 (6 bases). CDR3 length: 13 residues. Germline V lookup: CDR1 DFQATT, CDR2 SNEGSKA (reference sequence). Between the trimmed V and J ends, which lost 6 bases and 1 base, there was a span of 10 bases. The CDR3 loop reads CSAEGPSYNEQFF. In DNA form, the CDR3 reads TGCAGTGCGGAGGGACCATCCTACAATGAGCAGTTCTTC.

This clonotype has ten or more counts. The chain uses TRBV20-1 and TRBJ2-3; the D gene is possibly TRBD2 (6 bases). V dropped 7 bases and J dropped 0 bases, with 17 bases sitting between them. The V gene's germline CDR1 is DFQATT and CDR2 SNEGSKA (reference sequence). This CDR3 spans 15 amino acids. This chain's CDR3 is CSVPGLLTSTDTQYF. The CDR3 region has the DNA TGCAGTGTTCCGGGACTTTTGACTAGCACAGATACGCAGTATTTT.